The rows below give T cell receptor beta chains drawn from one sample of a study of radiation and T cells in renal cell carcinoma. Clones were read by immunoSEQ multiplex PCR, and TCRdb kept only the in-frame ones, dropping some. Of approximately 31,000 clones detected, roughly 80% appear once; the ten largest clones hold about 30%. The source was blood, collected from a patient whose treatment included radiotherapy and nephrectomy. These receptors originate from a man aged 60-69 years with renal cell carcinoma. Both conserved end residues are part of each CDR3. The D gene is left open where the match is weak. Some rows have no size entry. The others give once, few or many, or a class for an expanded clone.

size: once; J: TRBJ1-6; V: TRBV5-4; D: TRBD1; CDR3: CASSSRTTGTGGSPLHF; DNA: TGTGCCAGCAGCTCCAGGACCACCGGGACAGGGGGTTCACCCCTCCACTTT
size: .; J: TRBJ2-3; V: TRBV9; D: .; CDR3: CASSLTGYSGTDTQYF; DNA: TGTGCCAGCAGCTTAACAGGTTATAGTGGCACAGATACGCAGTATTTT
size: .; J: TRBJ2-7; V: TRBV6-6; D: TRBD1; CDR3: CASSYGTGNYEQYF; DNA: TGTGCCAGCAGTTACGGGACAGGGAACTACGAGCAGTACTTC
size: .; J: TRBJ2-6; V: TRBV6-4; D: .; CDR3: CASKISSGANVLTF; DNA: TGTGCCAGCAAGATCTCCTCTGGGGCCAACGTCCTGACTTTC
size: .; J: TRBJ2-1; V: TRBV18; D: TRBD2; CDR3: CASSPPASGYYNEQFF; DNA: TGTGCCAGCTCACCACCGGCTAGCGGCTACTACAATGAGCAGTTCTTC
size: .; J: TRBJ2-1; V: TRBV9; D: .; CDR3: CASSVGSGSSYNEQFF; DNA: TGTGCCAGCAGCGTGGGATCCGGGAGCTCCTACAATGAGCAGTTCTTC
size: .; J: TRBJ2-1; V: TRBV7-7; D: TRBD2; CDR3: CASSPSGSFYNEQFF; DNA: TGTGCTAGCAGTCCTAGCGGGAGTTTTTACAATGAGCAGTTCTTC
size: .; J: TRBJ2-7; V: TRBV7-2; D: TRBD1; CDR3: CASSRATGTGGYEQYF; DNA: TGTGCCAGCAGCCGAGCGACCGGGACAGGCGGGTACGAGCAGTACTTC
size: .; J: TRBJ2-3; V: TRBV9; D: .; CDR3: CASSVEDSSTDTQYF; DNA: TGTGCCAGCAGCGTAGAGGACTCTAGCACAGATACGCAGTATTTT
size: .; J: TRBJ1-5; V: TRBV30; D: TRBD1; CDR3: CAWKAGTGANQPQHF; DNA: TGTGCCTGGAAGGCCGGGACAGGGGCGAATCAGCCCCAGCATTTT
size: few; J: TRBJ2-3; V: TRBV7-2; D: TRBD2; CDR3: CASSLRRLAGTDTQYF; DNA: TGTGCCAGCAGCTTGCGGAGACTAGCGGGAACCGATACGCAGTATTTT
size: .; J: TRBJ1-2; V: TRBV7-8; D: TRBD1; CDR3: CASSSRDRWDGYTF; DNA: TGTGCCAGCAGCTCCCGGGACAGGTGGGATGGCTACACCTTC
size: .; J: TRBJ1-1; V: TRBV30; D: .; CDR3: CAWSPWQNTEAFF; DNA: TGTGCCTGGAGCCCGTGGCAGAACACTGAAGCTTTCTTT
size: .; J: TRBJ1-1; V: TRBV5-6; D: TRBD1; CDR3: CASSFPADRGITEAFF; DNA: TGTGCCAGCAGCTTCCCTGCGGACAGGGGAATCACTGAAGCTTTCTTT
size: .; J: TRBJ1-1; V: TRBV18; D: .; CDR3: CASSAGSNTEAFF; DNA: TGTGCCAGCTCAGCAGGGTCGAACACTGAAGCTTTCTTT
size: large; J: TRBJ2-2; V: TRBV15; D: TRBD2; CDR3: CATRGLAGGLTGELFF; DNA: TGTGCCACCAGGGGACTAGCGGGAGGTTTAACCGGGGAGCTGTTTTTT
size: .; J: TRBJ2-3; V: TRBV2; D: TRBD2; CDR3: CASSSRWSGTSEDTQYF; DNA: TGTGCCAGCAGTTCTCGGTGGTCCGGGACTAGCGAAGATACGCAGTATTTT
size: .; J: TRBJ2-4; V: TRBV7-2; D: TRBD1; CDR3: CASSSPGQGARGNIQYF; DNA: TGTGCCAGCAGCTCACCGGGACAGGGGGCGCGGGGAAACATTCAGTACTTC
size: .; J: TRBJ1-1; V: TRBV2; D: .; CDR3: CASSEHRGGANTEAFF; DNA: TGTGCCAGCAGTGAACATCGTGGAGGCGCGAACACTGAAGCTTTCTTT
size: .; J: TRBJ1-2; V: TRBV2; D: .; CDR3: CASSPSGIYGYTF; DNA: TGTGCCAGCAGTCCGTCGGGGATCTATGGCTACACCTTC
size: .; J: TRBJ2-1; V: TRBV29-1; D: TRBD2; CDR3: CSVVLLADIPNEQFF; DNA: TGCAGCGTTGTTTTACTAGCGGACATTCCCAATGAGCAGTTCTTC
size: few; J: TRBJ1-5; V: TRBV19; D: .; CDR3: CASSSHTRGGNQPQHF; DNA: TGTGCCAGTAGTTCTCATACCAGGGGAGGTAATCAGCCCCAGCATTTT
size: .; J: TRBJ2-1; V: TRBV2; D: .; CDR3: CASGLQGSYNEQFF; DNA: TGTGCCAGCGGTTTACAGGGCTCCTACAATGAGCAGTTCTTC
size: .; J: TRBJ2-4; V: TRBV2; D: .; CDR3: CASSGGPIVTIAKNIQYF; DNA: TGTGCCAGCAGTGGGGGCCCCATAGTAACTATAGCCAAAAACATTCAGTACTTC
size: .; J: TRBJ1-1; V: TRBV5-8; D: .; CDR3: CASSLAGLGSTEAFF; DNA: TGTGCCAGCAGCTTGGCAGGTCTGGGAAGCACTGAAGCTTTCTTT
size: .; J: TRBJ1-1; V: TRBV7-9; D: TRBD1; CDR3: CASSLADREDTEAFF; DNA: TGTGCCAGCAGCTTAGCGGACAGGGAAGACACTGAAGCTTTCTTT
size: .; J: TRBJ2-7; V: TRBV7-2; D: TRBD2; CDR3: CASSSEASGRAYEQYF; DNA: TGTGCCAGCAGCTCGGAGGCTAGCGGGAGGGCCTACGAGCAGTACTTC
size: .; J: TRBJ2-2; V: TRBV5-3; D: TRBD2; CDR3: CARSLAASGRENTGELFF; DNA: TGTGCCAGAAGCTTGGCAGCTAGCGGGAGGGAGAACACCGGGGAGCTGTTTTTT
size: few; J: TRBJ2-1; V: TRBV7-7; D: .; CDR3: CASSLGTLGREQFF; DNA: TGTGCCAGCAGCTTAGGGACTTTGGGAAGGGAGCAGTTCTTC
size: .; J: TRBJ2-3; V: TRBV7-9; D: .; CDR3: CASSLQGITDTQYF; DNA: TGTGCCAGCAGCTTACAGGGGATCACAGATACGCAGTATTTT
size: .; J: TRBJ2-3; V: TRBV2; D: TRBD2; CDR3: CASSRAGTSGSKTDTQYF; DNA: TGTGCCAGCAGTAGAGCCGGGACTAGCGGGAGTAAGACAGATACGCAGTATTTT
size: .; J: TRBJ2-7; V: TRBV20-1; D: .; CDR3: CSASQLYEQYF; DNA: TGCAGTGCTAGCCAGTTATACGAGCAGTACTTC
size: .; J: TRBJ1-6; V: TRBV5-6; D: TRBD1; CDR3: CASSLPGQGSNSPLHF; DNA: TGTGCCAGCAGCTTGCCGGGACAGGGGTCTAATTCACCCCTCCACTTT
size: .; J: TRBJ2-3; V: TRBV7-9; D: TRBD2; CDR3: CASSIGLAATDTQYF; DNA: TGTGCCAGCAGCATTGGACTAGCGGCCACAGATACGCAGTATTTT
size: .; J: TRBJ2-2; V: TRBV6-6; D: .; CDR3: CASSPRQDTGELFF; DNA: TGTGCCAGCAGTCCCCGACAGGACACCGGGGAGCTGTTTTTT
size: .; J: TRBJ2-7; V: TRBV16; D: TRBD1; CDR3: CASSQGGTGGYYEQYF; DNA: TGTGCCAGCAGCCAAGGAGGGACAGGGGGCTACTACGAGCAGTACTTC
size: .; J: TRBJ1-1; V: TRBV13; D: TRBD1; CDR3: CASSPGGDTEAFF; DNA: TGTGCCAGCAGCCCAGGGGGGGACACTGAAGCTTTCTTT